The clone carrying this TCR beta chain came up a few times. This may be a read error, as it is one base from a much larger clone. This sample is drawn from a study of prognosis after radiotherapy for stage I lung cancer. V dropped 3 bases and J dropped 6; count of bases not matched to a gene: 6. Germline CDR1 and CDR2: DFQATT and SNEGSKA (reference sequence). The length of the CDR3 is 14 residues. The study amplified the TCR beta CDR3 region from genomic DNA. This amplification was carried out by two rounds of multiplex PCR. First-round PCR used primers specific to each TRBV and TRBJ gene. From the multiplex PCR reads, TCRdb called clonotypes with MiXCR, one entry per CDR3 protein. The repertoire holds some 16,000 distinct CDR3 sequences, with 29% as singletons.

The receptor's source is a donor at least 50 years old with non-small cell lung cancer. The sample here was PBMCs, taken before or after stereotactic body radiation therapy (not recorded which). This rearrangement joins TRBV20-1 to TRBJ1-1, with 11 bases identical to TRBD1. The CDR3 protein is CSARGQGVDAEAFF. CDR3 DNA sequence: TGCAGTGCTAGGGGACAGGGGGTTGACGCTGAAGCTTTCTTT.